The 18 T cell receptor beta chains listed next were all sequenced from one sample in a study of T cell responses to AZD1222 COVID-19 vaccine. Clones were read by immunoSEQ multiplex PCR, and TCRdb kept only the in-frame ones, dropping some. The profile covers 85,000 to 110,000 clones, with over 75% appearing a single time and 20% taken by the ten largest. The sequenced sample was peripheral blood, obtained on day 0 of AZD1222 vaccination. The receptor set was obtained from an adult in good health.

The chain couples TRBV2 to TRBJ2-5; 9 nucleotides agree with TRBD1. The germline V gene has CDR1 SNHLY and CDR2 FYNNEI. V shed 8 bases and J 7 bases; nucleotides not matched to a gene: 17. The CDR3 extends over 16 amino acids. CDR3 amino acids: CASRDGTGGISRTQYF. The CDR3, as DNA: TGTGCCAGCCGAGATGGAACAGGGGGCATTTCGCGGACCCAGTACTTC.

The chain carries TRBV2 and TRBJ1-5; D might be TRBD1 (5 bases). V was cut by 6 bases and J by 6 bases, with 12 bases left in between. Germline V CDR1 and CDR2: SNHLY, FYNNEI. The CDR3 totals 13 residues. CDR3 coding DNA: TGTGCCAGCAGCTGGCCAGGGAGTCAGCCCCAGCATTTT. The encoded protein is CASSWPGSQPQHF.

This rearrangement joins TRBV7-6 to TRBJ2-7; D is uncertain. CDR3 length: 13 amino acids. Trimming pared 5 bases from V and 9 bases from J, leaving 17 bases between. Germline values: CDR1 SGHVS, CDR2 FNYEAQ. CDR3 residues: CASSPKVLSGQYF. For the CDR3, the DNA is TGTGCCAGCAGCCCCAAGGTCCTCTCTGGGCAGTACTTC.

This clone was counted once. The rearrangement links TRBV28 to TRBJ1-4; D remains ambiguous. Germline CDR1 MDHEN, CDR2 SYDVKM. Deletions cut 7 bases from V and 1 base from J, with 13 bases between. The CDR3 length is 15 residues. DNA of the CDR3: TGTGCCAGCACCCTACGCAAGATAACTAATGAAAAACTGTTTTTT. Protein: CASTLRKITNEKLFF.

This rearrangement joins TRBV5-1 to TRBJ2-4, with 11 bases identical to TRBD2. Losses at the gene ends were 0 bases for V and 0 bases for J; bases not matched to a gene: 8. The CDR3 extends over 19 amino acids. Germline V gene data show CDR1 as SGHRS and CDR2 as YFSETQ. CDR3 protein: CASSLEGSGRALAKNIQYF. The CDR3 nucleotides read TGCGCCAGCAGCTTGGAAGGTAGCGGGAGGGCCTTAGCCAAAAACATTCAGTACTTC.

On this clone: Other DNA sequences in this sample translate to the same CDR3. The genes are TRBV6-2 or TRBV6-3 and TRBJ2-5; D is undetermined. The CDR3 has 11 residues. The germline V and J ends were trimmed by 2 bases and 5 bases, with 3 bases remaining between them. From germline, CDR1 is MNHEY and CDR2 SVGEGT. The CDR3 DNA sequence: TGTGCCAGCAGTTACACGGAGACCCAGTACTTC. This translates into CASSYTETQYF.

V and J are TRBV19 and TRBJ1-1; TRBD1 matches at 8 bases. In germline, CDR1 is LNHDA, CDR2 SQIVND (reference sequence). There are 14 residues in the CDR3. The ends lost 5 bases at V and 2 bases at J; junction bases unmatched: 4. The CDR3 loop is CASSPGQGNTEAFF. The CDR3 DNA reads as TGTGCCAGTAGTCCTGGACAGGGAAACACTGAAGCTTTCTTT.

The CDR3 loop is CASSLAQGAWETQYF. The CDR3 DNA is TGTGCCAGCAGCTTAGCACAGGGGGCGTGGGAGACCCAGTACTTC. The chain is built from TRBV7-2 and TRBJ2-5; TRBD1 matches at 9 bases. This CDR3 spans 15 amino acids. With V trimmed by 0 bases and J by 5 bases, 4 bases remained unmatched. Germline CDR1 and CDR2: SGHTA and FQGNSA.

V gene TRBV13 combines with J gene TRBJ2-1; maybe TRBD2 (6 bases). From germline, CDR1 is PRHDT and CDR2 FYEKMQ (reference sequence). V gave up 5 bases and J gave up 5 bases, with 16 bases separating them. The CDR3 is made up of 15 amino acids. The CDR3 protein is CASSAEVGGNNEQFF. Here the CDR3 DNA reads TGTGCCAGCAGCGCGGAGGTAGGCGGGAACAATGAGCAGTTCTTC.

The V and J genes are TRBV28 and TRBJ2-1; 10 bases match TRBD1. The CDR3 consists of 15 residues. Losses at the gene ends were 5 bases for V and 6 bases for J; bases not matched to a gene: 7. The germline gives CDR1 MDHEN, CDR2 SYDVKM. Here the CDR3 DNA reads TGTGCCAGCAGTCTAGGAGGGACAGGGGCCAATGAGCAGTTCTTC. This translates into CASSLGGTGANEQFF. The full variable domain, rest sourced from reference TRBV28 and TRBJ2-1, is DVKVTQSSRYLVKRTGEKVFLECVQDMDHENMFWYRQDPGLGLRLIYFSYDVKMKEKGDIPEGYSVSREKKERFSLILESASTNQTSMYLCASSLGGTGANEQFFGPGTRLTVL.

This clone was counted a few times. The chain couples TRBV19 to TRBJ1-5; D remains unclear. V dropped 4 bases and J dropped 7 bases, with 17 bases sitting between them. The CDR3 loop spans 15 amino acids. The germline CDR1 and CDR2 sequences are LNHDA and SQIVND (reference sequence). The CDR3 nucleotides are TGTGCCAGTAGTACCGTGGGCAGAGCGGGGCAGCCCCAGCATTTT. Protein: CASSTVGRAGQPQHF.

The chain carries TRBV5-8 and TRBJ1-5; D is uncertain. Trimming stripped 2 bases from V and 0 bases from J, with 9 bases between. Germline V gives CDR1 SGHTS, CDR2 YDEGEE. This CDR3 is built from 15 residues. The CDR3 sequence is CASSFASSSNQPQHF. CDR3 nucleotide sequence: TGTGCCAGCAGCTTCGCGAGCTCTAGCAATCAGCCCCAGCATTTT. The variable domain in full, with the rest retrieved from reference TRBV5-8 and TRBJ1-5, is EAGVTQSPTHLIKTRGQQATLRCSPISGHTSVYWYQQALGLGLQFLLWYDEGEERNRGNFPPRFSGRQFPNYSSELNVNALELEDSALYLCASSFASSSNQPQHFGDGTRLSIL.

This rearrangement joins TRBV3-1 (or the pseudogene TRBV3-2) to TRBJ1-1; 12 bases map to TRBD1. The ends lost 4 bases at V and 5 bases at J; junction bases unmatched: 8. The V gene's germline CDR1 is LGHDT and CDR2 YNNKEL (reference sequence). There are 16 residues in the CDR3. The CDR3 DNA sequence: TGTGCCAGCAGCCTGGGACAGGGGGCCGTGGGTACTGAAGCTTTCTTT. This gives the protein CASSLGQGAVGTEAFF.

V is TRBV24-1 and J is TRBJ1-3, with 7 positions matching TRBD1. V was pared by 4 bases and J by 1 base, with 12 bases of the junction left unmatched. The germline CDR1 and CDR2 sequences are KGHDR and SFDVKD. The CDR3 runs 18 residues. Written as DNA, the CDR3 is TGTGCCACCAGTGACCTGGACAGGACTACCGAATCTGGAAACACCATATATTTT. Protein: CATSDLDRTTESGNTIYF.

J is TRBJ1-3 and V is TRBV19; maybe TRBD1 (5 bases). Trimming left V 5 bases short and J 8 bases short, with 13 bases between. The germline V gene has CDR1 LNHDA and CDR2 SQIVND (reference sequence). The CDR3 is 13 residues long. CDR3 in amino acids: CASSRQGADTIYF. The CDR3 DNA reads TGTGCCAGTAGTCGGCAGGGTGCAGACACCATATATTTT. Full variable domain (remainder filled in from reference TRBV19 and TRBJ1-3): DGGITQSPKYLFRKEGQNVTLSCEQNLNHDAMYWYRQDPGQGLRLIYYSQIVNDFQKGDIAEGYSVSREKKESFPLTVTSAQKNPTAFYLCASSRQGADTIYFGEGSWLTVV.

The V and J genes are TRBV6-5 and TRBJ2-7; tentatively, D is TRBD2 (5 bases). This CDR3 region has 14 residues. V gave up 2 bases and J gave up 3 bases, with 11 bases separating them. Germline CDR1 reads MNHEY; CDR2 reads SVGAGI. CDR3 loop: CASSYLAGSYEQYF. The CDR3 DNA reads as TGTGCCAGCAGTTACCTGGCGGGTAGCTACGAGCAGTACTTC.

The chain combines TRBV18 with TRBJ2-1; 8 bases map to TRBD2. This CDR3 region has 18 residues. J was trimmed by 0 bases and V by 1 base; bases with no gene match: 8. Germline V lookup: CDR1 KGHSH, CDR2 LQKENI. The CDR3 region is CASSPQGGGRSSYNEQFF. In DNA, the CDR3 is TGTGCCAGCTCACCACAGGGGGGCGGGAGGAGCTCCTACAATGAGCAGTTCTTC.

The CDR3 reads CASSSKDRENTEAFF. As DNA, the CDR3 is TGTGCCAGCAGCTCCAAAGACAGGGAAAACACTGAAGCTTTCTTT. This chain links TRBV5-4 with TRBJ1-1; 7 bases align to TRBD1. The CDR3 is 15 residues long. Germline lookup yields CDR1 SGHNT and CDR2 YYREEE (reference sequence). Germline trimming cut 3 bases from V and 2 bases from J; bases unmatched to any gene: 7.